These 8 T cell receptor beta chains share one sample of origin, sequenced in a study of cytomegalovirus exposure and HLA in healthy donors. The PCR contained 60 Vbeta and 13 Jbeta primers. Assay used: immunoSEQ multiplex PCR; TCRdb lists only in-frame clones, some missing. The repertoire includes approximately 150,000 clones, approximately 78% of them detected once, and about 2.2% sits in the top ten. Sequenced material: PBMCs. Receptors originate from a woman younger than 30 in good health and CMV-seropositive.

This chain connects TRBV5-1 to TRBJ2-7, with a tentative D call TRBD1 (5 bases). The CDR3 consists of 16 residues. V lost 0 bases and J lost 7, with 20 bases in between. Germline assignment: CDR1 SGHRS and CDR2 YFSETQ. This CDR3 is CASSLVPDSALNEQYF. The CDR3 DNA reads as TGCGCCAGCAGCTTGGTTCCCGACAGCGCCCTAAATGAGCAGTACTTC.

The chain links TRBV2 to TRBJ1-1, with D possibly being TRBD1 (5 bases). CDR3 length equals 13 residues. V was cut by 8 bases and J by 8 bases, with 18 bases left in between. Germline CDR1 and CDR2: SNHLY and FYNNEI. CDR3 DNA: TGTGCCAGCGGGGATGAGGTAAAGGGGGAAGCTTTCTTT. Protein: CASGDEVKGEAFF.

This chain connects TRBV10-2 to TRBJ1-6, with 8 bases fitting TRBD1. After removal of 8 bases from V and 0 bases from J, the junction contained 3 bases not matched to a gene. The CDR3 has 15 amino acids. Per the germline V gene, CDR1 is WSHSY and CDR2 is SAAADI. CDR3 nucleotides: TGCGCCAGCCAGGGGGCGAGCTCCTATAATTCACCCCTCCACTTT. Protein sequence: CASQGASSYNSPLHF.

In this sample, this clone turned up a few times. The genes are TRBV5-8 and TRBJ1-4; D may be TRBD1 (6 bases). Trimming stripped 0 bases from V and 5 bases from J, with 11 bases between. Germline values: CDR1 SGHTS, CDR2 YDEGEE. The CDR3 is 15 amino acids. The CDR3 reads CASSLGRGLNEKLFF. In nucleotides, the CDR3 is TGTGCCAGCAGCTTGGGCAGGGGTTTAAATGAAAAACTGTTTTTT. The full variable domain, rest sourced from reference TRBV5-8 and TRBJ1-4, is EAGVTQSPTHLIKTRGQQATLRCSPISGHTSVYWYQQALGLGLQFLLWYDEGEERNRGNFPPRFSGRQFPNYSSELNVNALELEDSALYLCASSLGRGLNEKLFFGSGTQLSVL.

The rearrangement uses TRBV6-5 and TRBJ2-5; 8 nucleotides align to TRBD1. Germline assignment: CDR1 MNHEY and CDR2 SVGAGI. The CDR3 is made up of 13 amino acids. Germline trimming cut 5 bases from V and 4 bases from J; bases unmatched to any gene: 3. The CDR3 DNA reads TGTGCCAGCAGTATCGGGACAGGAGAGACCCAGTACTTC. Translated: CASSIGTGETQYF.

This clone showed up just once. The CDR3 is CASSLLGAQPQHF. In nucleotides, the CDR3 is TGTGCCAGCAGTTTATTAGGGGCGCAGCCCCAGCATTTT. V gene TRBV28 combines with J gene TRBJ1-5; D possibly corresponds to TRBD1 (5 bases). Looked up from germline, CDR1 is MDHEN and CDR2 is SYDVKM. V was trimmed by 1 base and J by 7 bases, leaving 8 bases between them. This CDR3 has 13 amino acids.

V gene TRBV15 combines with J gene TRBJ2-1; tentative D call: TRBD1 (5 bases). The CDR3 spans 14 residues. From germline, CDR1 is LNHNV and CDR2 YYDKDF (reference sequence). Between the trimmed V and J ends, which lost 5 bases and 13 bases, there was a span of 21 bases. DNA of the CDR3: TGTGCCACCAGCGGAACGACGATGGGGCCGGACCAGTTCTTC. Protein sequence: CATSGTTMGPDQFF.

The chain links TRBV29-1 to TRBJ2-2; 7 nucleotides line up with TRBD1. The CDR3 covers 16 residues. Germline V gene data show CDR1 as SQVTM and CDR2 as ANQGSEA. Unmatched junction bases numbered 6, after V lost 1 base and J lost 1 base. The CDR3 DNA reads TGCAGCGTTGAAGGGGTAGGGGGCATGAACACCGGGGAGCTGTTTTTT. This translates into CSVEGVGGMNTGELFF.